The rows below give T cell receptor beta chains drawn from one sample of a study of T cell changes during pregnancy in multiple sclerosis. Libraries were prepared by immunoSEQ multiplex PCR; TCRdb keeps only in-frame clonotypes and omits some of them. This table holds 29,000 or so clones, approximately 90% found once. Here the sequenced sample was CD4+ T cells from peripheral blood mononuclear cells, taken in the first trimester of pregnancy. The source is a female donor with multiple sclerosis, enrolled in a pregnancy study. Each CDR3 is given without its conserved first and last residue.

TRBV29-1	TRBJ1-5	SASQGASNQPQH
TRBV7-9	TRBJ2-7	ASSRTEIGEQY
TRBV19	TRBJ1-5	ASSIGGGLYSNQPQH
TRBV7-3	TRBJ2-4	ASSLGGYRGHGDIQY
TRBV6-6	TRBJ1-3	ASSYSDRGNTIY
TRBV19	TRBJ1-4	ASSRGHDEKLF
TRBV7-2	TRBJ2-5	ASSLWTGRFQETQY
TRBV5-1	TRBJ1-5	ASSLVQGGQPQH
TRBV6-1	TRBJ1-2	ASSEAWTGDVTYGYT
TRBV30	TRBJ1-2	AWSILMTAATNYGYT
TRBV4-1	TRBJ1-1	ASSHQRGRGNTEAF
TRBV5-1	TRBJ1-1	ASSSRRQGDWAF
TRBV4-1	-	ASSQEPSHGYEQY
TRBV28	TRBJ1-1	ASSLIVVPEAF
TRBV4-3	TRBJ2-7	ASSQDLRRVSYEQY